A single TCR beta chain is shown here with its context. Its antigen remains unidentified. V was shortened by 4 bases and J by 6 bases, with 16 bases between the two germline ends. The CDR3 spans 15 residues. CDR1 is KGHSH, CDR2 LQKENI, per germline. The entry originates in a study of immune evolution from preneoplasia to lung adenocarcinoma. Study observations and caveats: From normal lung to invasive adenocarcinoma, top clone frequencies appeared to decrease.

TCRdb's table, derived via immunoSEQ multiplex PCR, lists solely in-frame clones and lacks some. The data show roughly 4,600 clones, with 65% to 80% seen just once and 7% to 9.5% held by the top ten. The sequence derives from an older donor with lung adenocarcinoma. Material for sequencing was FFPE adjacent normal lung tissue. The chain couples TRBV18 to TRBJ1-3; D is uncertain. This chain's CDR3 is CASSQIPGSLNTIYF. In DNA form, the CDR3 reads TGTGCCAGCTCACAAATCCCCGGGAGCCTAAACACCATATATTTT.